This T cell receptor beta chain comes out of a study of monozygotic twins with inflammatory bowel disease. A remark on this clonotype: Its antigen is currently unknown.

Per the germline V gene, CDR1 is SGHNT and CDR2 is YYREEE (reference sequence). The CDR3 totals 15 residues. Broader study findings: Among T cells, the various subtypes were not distinguishable.

TCRdb re-called the 5' RACE reads and gives one entry per CDR3 protein, without DNA. The listing records roughly 330,000 distinct CDR3 sequences. Sequenced sample: blood. V is TRBV5-4 and J is TRBJ2-1; the D call of TRBD1 rests on TCRdb alone, since no DNA is present to check it. The sequence came from a human donor with ulcerative colitis or Crohn's disease, or a healthy co-twin of an affected twin (not recorded which). The CDR3 sequence: CASSITGKAYNEQFF. Full variable domain (outside the CDR3, taken from reference TRBV5-4 and TRBJ2-1): ETGVTQSPTHLIKTRGQQVTLRCSSQSGHNTVSWYQQALGQGPQFIFQYYREEENGRGNFPPRFSGLQFPNYSSELNVNALELDDSALYLCASSITGKAYNEQFFGPGTRLTVL.